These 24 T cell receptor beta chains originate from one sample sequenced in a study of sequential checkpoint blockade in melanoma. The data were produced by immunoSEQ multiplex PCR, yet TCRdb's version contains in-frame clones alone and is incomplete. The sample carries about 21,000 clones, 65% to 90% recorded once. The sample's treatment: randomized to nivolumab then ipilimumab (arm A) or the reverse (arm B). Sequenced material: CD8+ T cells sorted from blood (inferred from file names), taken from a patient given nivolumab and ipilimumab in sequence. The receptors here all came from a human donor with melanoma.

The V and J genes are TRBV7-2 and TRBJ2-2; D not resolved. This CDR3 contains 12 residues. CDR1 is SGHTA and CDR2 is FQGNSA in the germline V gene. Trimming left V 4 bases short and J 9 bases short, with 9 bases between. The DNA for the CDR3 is TGTGCCAGCAGCTCGAGCCCCCGGGAGCTGTTTTTT. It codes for CASSSSPRELFF.

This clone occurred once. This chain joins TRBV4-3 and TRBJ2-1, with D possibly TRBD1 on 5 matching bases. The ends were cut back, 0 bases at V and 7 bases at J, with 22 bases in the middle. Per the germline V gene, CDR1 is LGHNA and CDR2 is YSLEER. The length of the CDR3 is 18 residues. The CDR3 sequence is CASSQDWIGRQGRNEQFF. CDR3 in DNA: TGCGCCAGCAGCCAAGATTGGATAGGACGGCAGGGTAGGAATGAGCAGTTCTTC.

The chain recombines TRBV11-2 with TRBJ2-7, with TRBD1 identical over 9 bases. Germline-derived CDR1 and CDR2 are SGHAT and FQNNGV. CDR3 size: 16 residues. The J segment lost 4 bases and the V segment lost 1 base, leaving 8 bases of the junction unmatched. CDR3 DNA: TGTGCCAGCAGCTTAGTGTTCTTTGACAGGGGGTACGAGCAGTACTTC. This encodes CASSLVFFDRGYEQYF.

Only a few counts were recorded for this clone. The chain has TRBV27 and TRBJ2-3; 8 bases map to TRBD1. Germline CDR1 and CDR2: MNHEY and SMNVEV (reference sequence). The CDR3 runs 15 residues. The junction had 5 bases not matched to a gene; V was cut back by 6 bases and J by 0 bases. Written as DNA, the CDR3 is TGTGCCAGCAGATTCAGGGGGCGCAGCACAGATACGCAGTATTTT. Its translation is CASRFRGRSTDTQYF.

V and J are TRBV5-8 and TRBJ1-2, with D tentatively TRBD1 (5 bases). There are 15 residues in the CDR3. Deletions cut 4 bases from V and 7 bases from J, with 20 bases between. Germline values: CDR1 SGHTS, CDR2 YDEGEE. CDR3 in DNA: TGTGCCAGCAGCCAAGATCGTGCAGGGTTGCCTGGCTACACCTTC. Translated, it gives CASSQDRAGLPGYTF. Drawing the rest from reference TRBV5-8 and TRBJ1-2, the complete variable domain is EAGVTQSPTHLIKTRGQQATLRCSPISGHTSVYWYQQALGLGLQFLLWYDEGEERNRGNFPPRFSGRQFPNYSSELNVNALELEDSALYLCASSQDRAGLPGYTFGSGTRLTVV.

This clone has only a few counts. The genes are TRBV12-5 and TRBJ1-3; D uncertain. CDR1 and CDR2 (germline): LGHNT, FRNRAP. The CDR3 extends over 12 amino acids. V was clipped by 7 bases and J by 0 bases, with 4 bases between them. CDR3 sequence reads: CASALSGNTIYF. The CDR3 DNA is TGTGCTAGTGCCCTCTCTGGAAACACCATATATTTT.

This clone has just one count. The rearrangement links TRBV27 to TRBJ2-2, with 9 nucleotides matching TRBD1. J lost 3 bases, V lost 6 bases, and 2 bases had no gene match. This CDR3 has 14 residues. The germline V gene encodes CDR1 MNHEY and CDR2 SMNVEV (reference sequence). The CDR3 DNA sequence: TGTGCCAGCAGGGACAGGGGTTACACCGGGGAGCTGTTTTTT. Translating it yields CASRDRGYTGELFF.

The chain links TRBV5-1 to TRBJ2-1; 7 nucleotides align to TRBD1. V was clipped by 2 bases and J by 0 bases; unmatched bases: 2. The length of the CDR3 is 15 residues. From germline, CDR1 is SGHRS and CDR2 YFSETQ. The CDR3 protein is CASSLGDSSYNEQFF. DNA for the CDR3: TGCGCCAGCAGCTTAGGGGACAGCTCCTACAATGAGCAGTTCTTC.

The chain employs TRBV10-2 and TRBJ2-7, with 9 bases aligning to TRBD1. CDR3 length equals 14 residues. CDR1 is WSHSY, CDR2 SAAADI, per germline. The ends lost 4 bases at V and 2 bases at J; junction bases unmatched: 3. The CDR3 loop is CASSVGQGAYEQYF. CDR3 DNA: TGCGCCAGCAGTGTGGGACAGGGCGCCTACGAGCAGTACTTC.

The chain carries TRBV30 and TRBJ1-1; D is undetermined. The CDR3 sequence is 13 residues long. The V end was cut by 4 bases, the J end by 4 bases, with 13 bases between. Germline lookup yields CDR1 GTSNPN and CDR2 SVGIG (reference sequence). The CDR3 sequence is CAWTLGVVTEAFF. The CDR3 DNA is TGTGCCTGGACCCTCGGGGTTGTCACTGAAGCTTTCTTT.

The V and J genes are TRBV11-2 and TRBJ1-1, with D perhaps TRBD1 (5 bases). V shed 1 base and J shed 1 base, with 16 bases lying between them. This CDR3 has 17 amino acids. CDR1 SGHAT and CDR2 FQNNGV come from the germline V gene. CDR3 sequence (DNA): TGTGCCAGCAGCTTAGGGGGCCGGGGGGATCAGAACACTGAAGCTTTCTTT. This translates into CASSLGGRGDQNTEAFF.

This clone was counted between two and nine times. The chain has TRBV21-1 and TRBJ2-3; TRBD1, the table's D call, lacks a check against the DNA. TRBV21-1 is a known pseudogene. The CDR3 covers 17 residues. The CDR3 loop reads CASSKERTGGGTDTQYF. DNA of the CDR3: TGTGCCAGCAGCAAAGAGAGGACAGGGGGCGGCACAGATACGCAGTATTTT.

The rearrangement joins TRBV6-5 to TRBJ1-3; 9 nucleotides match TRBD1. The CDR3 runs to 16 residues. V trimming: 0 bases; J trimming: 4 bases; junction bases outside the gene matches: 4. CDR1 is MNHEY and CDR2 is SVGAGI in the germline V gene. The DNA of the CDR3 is TGTGCCAGCAGTTACTCCGGGACAGGGTCCGGAAACACCATATATTTT. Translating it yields CASSYSGTGSGNTIYF.

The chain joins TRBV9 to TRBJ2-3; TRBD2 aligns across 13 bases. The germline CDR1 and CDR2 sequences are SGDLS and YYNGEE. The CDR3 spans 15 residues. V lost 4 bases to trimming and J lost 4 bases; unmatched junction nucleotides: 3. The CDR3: CASSTSGRGADTQYF. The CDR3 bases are TGTGCCAGCAGCACTAGCGGGAGGGGCGCAGATACGCAGTATTTT.

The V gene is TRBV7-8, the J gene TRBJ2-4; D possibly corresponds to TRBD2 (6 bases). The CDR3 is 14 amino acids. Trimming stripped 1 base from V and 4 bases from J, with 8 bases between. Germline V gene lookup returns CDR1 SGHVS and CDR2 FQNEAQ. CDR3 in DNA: TGTGCCAGCAGCTTAGTTGGAGGGAAAAACATTCAGTACTTC. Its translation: CASSLVGGKNIQYF.

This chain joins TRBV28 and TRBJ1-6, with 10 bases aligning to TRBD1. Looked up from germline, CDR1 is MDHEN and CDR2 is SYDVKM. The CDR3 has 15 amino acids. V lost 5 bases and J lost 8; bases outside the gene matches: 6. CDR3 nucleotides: TGTGCCAGCAGTCACTTCGGGACAGGGGATTCACCCCTCCACTTT. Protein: CASSHFGTGDSPLHF.

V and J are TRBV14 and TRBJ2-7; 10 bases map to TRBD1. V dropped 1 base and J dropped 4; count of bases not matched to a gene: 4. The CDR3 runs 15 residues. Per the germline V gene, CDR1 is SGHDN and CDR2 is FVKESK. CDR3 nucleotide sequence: TGTGCCAGCAGCCAAGGGACAGGGGGATTTTACGAGCAGTACTTC. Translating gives CASSQGTGGFYEQYF. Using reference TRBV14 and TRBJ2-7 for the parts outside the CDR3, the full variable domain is EAGVTQFPSHSVIEKGQTVTLRCDPISGHDNLYWYRRVMGKEIKFLLHFVKESKQDESGMPNNRFLAERTGGTYSTLKVQPAELEDSGVYFCASSQGTGGFYEQYFGPGTRLTVT.

The CDR3 sequence: CASSYFQNHEKLFF. DNA for the CDR3: TGTGCCAGCAGTTACTTTCAGAACCATGAAAAACTGTTTTTT. V usage is TRBV6-5 and J usage is TRBJ1-4; no clear D gene. Per the germline V gene, CDR1 is MNHEY and CDR2 is SVGAGI. Trimming shortened V by 1 base and J by 6 bases, and 9 bases separated the two germline ends. The CDR3 is 14 amino acids.

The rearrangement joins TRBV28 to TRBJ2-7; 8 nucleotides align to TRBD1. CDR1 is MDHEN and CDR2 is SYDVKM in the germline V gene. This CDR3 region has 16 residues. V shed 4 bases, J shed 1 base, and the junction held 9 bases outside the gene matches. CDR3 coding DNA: TGTGCCAGCAGTTCCTTGGACAGGGTTTGGTCCTACGAGCAGTACTTC. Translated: CASSSLDRVWSYEQYF.

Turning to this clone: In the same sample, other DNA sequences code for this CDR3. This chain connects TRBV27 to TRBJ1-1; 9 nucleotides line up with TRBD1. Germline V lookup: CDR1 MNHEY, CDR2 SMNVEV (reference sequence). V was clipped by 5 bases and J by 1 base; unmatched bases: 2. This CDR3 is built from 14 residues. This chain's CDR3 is CASSLGQGNTEAFF. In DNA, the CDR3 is TGTGCCAGCAGTCTGGGACAGGGGAACACTGAAGCTTTCTTT.

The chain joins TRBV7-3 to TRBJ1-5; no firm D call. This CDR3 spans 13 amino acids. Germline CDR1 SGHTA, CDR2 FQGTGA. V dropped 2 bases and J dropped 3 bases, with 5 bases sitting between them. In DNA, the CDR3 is TGTGCCAGCAGCTTAGGGCTCAATCAGCCCCAGCATTTT. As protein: CASSLGLNQPQHF. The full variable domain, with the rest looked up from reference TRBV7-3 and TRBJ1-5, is GAGVSQTPSNKVTEKGKYVELRCDPISGHTALYWYRQSLGQGPEFLIYFQGTGAADDSGLPNDRFFAVRPEGSVSTLKIQRTERGDSAVYLCASSLGLNQPQHFGDGTRLSIL.

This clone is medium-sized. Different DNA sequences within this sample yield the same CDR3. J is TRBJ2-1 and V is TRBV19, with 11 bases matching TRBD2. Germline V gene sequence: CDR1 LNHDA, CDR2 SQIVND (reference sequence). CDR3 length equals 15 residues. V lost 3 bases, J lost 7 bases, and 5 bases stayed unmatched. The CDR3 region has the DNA TGTGCCAGTAGTATTGGGGCTAGCGGGGGGAATGAGCAGTTCTTC. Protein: CASSIGASGGNEQFF.

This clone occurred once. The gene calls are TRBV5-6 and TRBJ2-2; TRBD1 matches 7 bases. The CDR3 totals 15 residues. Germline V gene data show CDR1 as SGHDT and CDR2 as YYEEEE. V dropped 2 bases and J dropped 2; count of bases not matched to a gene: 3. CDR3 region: CASSFGQVNTGELFF. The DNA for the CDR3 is TGTGCCAGCAGCTTTGGACAGGTTAACACCGGGGAGCTGTTTTTT.

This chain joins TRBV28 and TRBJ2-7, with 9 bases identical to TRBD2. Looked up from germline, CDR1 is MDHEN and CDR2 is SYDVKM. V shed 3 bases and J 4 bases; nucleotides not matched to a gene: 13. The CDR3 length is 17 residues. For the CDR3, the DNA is TGTGCCAGCAGTTTTGGGGTTAGCGGGGGTATGATTTACGAGCAGTACTTC. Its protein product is CASSFGVSGGMIYEQYF.